This T cell receptor (beta chain) is drawn from a study of cytomegalovirus exposure and HLA in healthy donors. Study summary: Of the donors genotyped, approximately 400 in all, around 76% fell in the Caucasian-associated ancestry cluster.

Per germline, CDR1 LGHNA and CDR2 YSLEER. The V end lost 1 base, the J end lost 5 bases, and 9 bases lay between the germline ends. The CDR3 length is 15 residues. Points on this clone: What it recognizes is unknown.

PCR employed 60 Vbeta and 13 Jbeta primers. Assay: immunoSEQ multiplex PCR; the TCRdb copy retains only in-frame clones and omits some. Seen here are 81,000 or so clones, around 62% observed once, and the top ten hold 5.5%. Study findings and constraints: The study recorded 160 or so TCR beta chains that were cytomegalovirus-associated. Reportedly, diagnosis of cytomegalovirus status by the classifier showed high specificity and sensitivity.

The material sequenced was PBMCs. This TCR came from a woman in her thirties in good health and CMV-seropositive. The V and J genes are TRBV4-3 and TRBJ1-6, with unresolved D. Here the CDR3 DNA reads TGCGCCAGCAGCCAAGTACAGTCCGATAATTCACCCCTCCACTTT. It is translated as CASSQVQSDNSPLHF.